Below, 13 T cell receptor beta chains from the same sample are listed, as sequenced in a study of long-term antiretroviral therapy in people with HIV. It was version v3.0 of the immunoSEQ assay that was run at survey level. The table came from immunoSEQ multiplex PCR; TCRdb's copy has only in-frame clones and leaves some out. The profile covers under 30,000 clones, with around 93% appearing a single time and less than 3% taken by the ten largest. The sequencing used unsorted PBMCs, collected around 7.4 years after starting antiretroviral therapy. These receptors were taken from a man between 45 and 60 years old with HIV.

This rearrangement joins TRBV4-1 to TRBJ2-3; possibly TRBD2 for D (5 bases). Germline CDR1 reads MGHRA; CDR2 reads YSYEKL. The V end was cut by 0 bases, the J end by 4 bases, with 14 bases between. The CDR3 consists of 16 residues. The CDR3 DNA sequence: TGCGCCAGCAGCCAAGATGGAGGAACCTCCCCAGATACGCAGTATTTT. Protein sequence: CASSQDGGTSPDTQYF.

Concerning this clone itself: At the DNA level, this CDR3 is encoded by other sequences in the same sample as well. CDR3 region: CASSIVQDSYEQYF. The CDR3 DNA is TGTGCCAGTAGTATAGTTCAGGATTCCTACGAGCAGTACTTC. The chain is built from TRBV19 and TRBJ2-7; D is undetermined. CDR3 size: 14 residues. Germline-derived CDR1 and CDR2 are LNHDA and SQIVND (reference sequence). The V gene lost 1 base and the J gene lost 1 base, with 8 bases spanning the gap.

The V and J genes are TRBV6-6 and TRBJ1-1; possibly TRBD1 for D (6 bases). Germline V lookup: CDR1 MNHNY, CDR2 SVGAGI (reference sequence). V was pared by 4 bases and J by 0 bases, with 12 bases between. This CDR3 spans 15 amino acids. As DNA, the CDR3 is TGTGCCAGCAGTTCATTACAGGGAGTGAACACTGAAGCTTTCTTT. Encoded protein: CASSSLQGVNTEAFF.

This rearrangement joins TRBV7-2 to TRBJ2-7; 13 nucleotides match TRBD2. Germline values: CDR1 SGHTA, CDR2 FQGNSA. The CDR3 extends over 17 amino acids. Unmatched junction bases numbered 12, after V lost 3 bases and J lost 7 bases. In DNA form, the CDR3 reads TGTGCCAGCAGCTTGGGGACTAGCGGGGTCTTGACGGGGGAGCAGTACTTC. The encoded protein is CASSLGTSGVLTGEQYF.

The chain joins TRBV5-4 to TRBJ1-1; no clear D gene. This CDR3 spans 13 amino acids. Trimming removed 2 bases from V and 0 bases from J, with 5 bases in between. Germline CDR1 SGHNT, CDR2 YYREEE (reference sequence). CDR3 amino acids: CASSFGMNTEAFF. The CDR3 nucleotides read TGTGCCAGCAGCTTTGGAATGAACACTGAAGCTTTCTTT.

This clone came up once. The CDR3 DNA is TGTGCCAGCAGCTTGGCCGGGTGGTTAAATGGCTACACCTTC. Amino acids: CASSLAGWLNGYTF. V gene TRBV5-6 combines with J gene TRBJ1-2; D ambiguous. The CDR3 is made up of 14 amino acids. The V and J ends lost 0 bases and 6 bases respectively, with 12 bases between them. Germline V gives CDR1 SGHDT, CDR2 YYEEEE.

The V call is TRBV28, the J call TRBJ2-2, with 7 bases aligning to TRBD1. This CDR3 comprises 12 residues. The V and J ends lost 6 bases and 5 bases, in that order; junction bases with no gene match: 0. Germline V gene lookup returns CDR1 MDHEN and CDR2 SYDVKM. The CDR3 here is CASRTGTGELFF. CDR3 coding DNA: TGTGCCAGCAGGACAGGGACCGGGGAGCTGTTTTTT.

The genes are TRBV29-1 and TRBJ2-7; the D gene is possibly TRBD2 (5 bases). CDR1 and CDR2 from the germline V gene are SQVTM and ANQGSEA. The CDR3 covers 12 residues. The CDR3 DNA follows: TGCAGTGTAGTCCGGGACTCCTACGAGCAGTACTTC. Translated, it gives CSVVRDSYEQYF.

The chain has TRBV2 and TRBJ1-6, with unresolved D. Germline CDR1 and CDR2: SNHLY and FYNNEI. V shed 2 bases and J shed 4 bases, with 9 bases lying between them. CDR3 length: 15 amino acids. In DNA form, the CDR3 reads TGTGCCAGCAGTGAATCGGGCCAGTATAATTCACCCCTCCACTTT. Encoded protein: CASSESGQYNSPLHF.

The rearrangement uses TRBV6-1 and TRBJ2-7; 7 bases are a match to TRBD1. J gave up 6 bases and V 1 base, and 3 bases lay outside the gene matches. The CDR3 runs 13 residues. The germline V gene has CDR1 MNHNS and CDR2 SASEGT. Here the CDR3 reads CASSEGGGLEQYF. The DNA for the CDR3 is TGTGCCAGCAGTGAAGGAGGGGGCCTCGAGCAGTACTTC.

The chain carries TRBV9 and TRBJ1-2; 8 bases line up with TRBD1. V lost 6 bases and J lost 8; bases outside the gene matches: 9. Germline CDR1 is SGDLS and CDR2 is YYNGEE. This CDR3 has 13 residues. In nucleotides, the CDR3 is TGTGCCAGCAACATGGGACAGGTCGGAGGCTACACCTTC. Its translation is CASNMGQVGGYTF.

The chain combines TRBV25-1 with TRBJ1-3; D call uncertain. CDR1 and CDR2 from the germline V gene are MGHDK and SYGVNS. V lost 6 bases to trimming and J lost 5 bases, with 11 bases between them. The CDR3 has 13 residues. In DNA form, the CDR3 reads TGTGCCAGCAGGTCTGGGGTGAGAAACACCATATATTTT. This gives the protein CASRSGVRNTIYF.

The genes are TRBV4-3 and TRBJ2-1, with D uncertain. V lost 1 base to trimming and J lost 0 bases, with 7 bases between them. The CDR3 sequence is 15 residues long. Germline V gene data show CDR1 as LGHNA and CDR2 as YSLEER. The DNA for the CDR3 is TGCGCCAGCAGCCAAGTACAGAGCTCCTACAATGAGCAGTTCTTC. Amino acids: CASSQVQSSYNEQFF.